A selection of T cell receptor beta chains follows, all from one sample in a study of vaccination and CD4 T cells after COVID-19. TCRdb re-analysed the PCR reads in MiXCR, keeping a single row per CDR3 protein. This repertoire shows about 11,000 distinct CDR3 sequences, less than 40% found once; its top ten account for roughly 21%. The antigens of these receptors remain unknown. Sample: CD4+ T cells from blood, cultured in vitro. These receptors were taken from a human donor in good health. Each CDR3 is given with its conserved first and last residue. The order of the fields is J gene, V gene, clone size, D gene, CDR3 DNA, CDR3 protein. The D gene is left open where the match is weak. The size of a clone is reported for some rows only, either as once, few or many, or as a class for expanded clones.

TRBJ1-2	TRBV6-1	.	TRBD1	TGTGCCAGCAGAGGGACAGGGGGCGCGTTGGACTATGGCTACACCTTC	CASRGTGGALDYGYTF
TRBJ2-2	TRBV7-6	.	.	TGTGCCAGCACCCAGAAAACCGGGGAGCTGTTTTTT	CASTQKTGELFF
TRBJ2-7	TRBV6-1	.	TRBD2	TGTGCCAGCAGCCCAAGCGGGGGGCCCGAGCAGTACTTC	CASSPSGGPEQYF
TRBJ1-6	TRBV6-4	medium-sized	TRBD1	TGTGCCAGCAGTGACGGGACAGATAATTCACCCCTCCACTTT	CASSDGTDNSPLHF
TRBJ1-2	TRBV20-1	few	.	TGCAGTGCTAGAGGGGCCTCCTATGGCTACACCTTC	CSARGASYGYTF
TRBJ1-5	TRBV19	.	.	TGTGCCAGCGCACATAATAGCAATCAGCCCCAGCATTTT	CASAHNSNQPQHF
TRBJ1-2	TRBV5-4	few	TRBD1	TGTGCCAGCACCATACAGGGGGCGAGCTATGGCTACACCTTC	CASTIQGASYGYTF
TRBJ1-5	TRBV7-6	.	.	TGTGCCAGCAGCAGGGACACGGCTGATCAGCCCCAGCATTTT	CASSRDTADQPQHF
TRBJ2-7	TRBV10-3	medium-sized	.	TGTGCCATCAGCGATGGGACCAAATACGAGCAGTACTTC	CAISDGTKYEQYF
TRBJ2-7	TRBV7-9	few	.	TGTGCCAGCAGCTTATCAACCTACGAGCAGTACTTC	CASSLSTYEQYF
TRBJ2-3	TRBV2	.	.	TGTGCCAGCAGTCCGACTGGAATCACAGATACGCAGTATTTT	CASSPTGITDTQYF
TRBJ2-5	TRBV20-1	.	TRBD1	TGCAGTGCTAGAGACCCTAGGACAGGCCTTCTGGAGACCCAGTACTTC	CSARDPRTGLLETQYF
TRBJ2-2	TRBV6-5	.	.	TGTGCCAGCAGTTACCCCCGAAGTTGGGGTGTGGGCACCGGGGAGCTGTTTTTT	CASSYPRSWGVGTGELFF
TRBJ1-1	TRBV28	.	.	TGTGCCAGCTGCCGGTGGGGTAACACTGAAGCTTTCTTT	CASCRWGNTEAFF
TRBJ1-2	TRBV6-1	.	.	TGTGCCAGCAGCCCAAGACCGATGGGGGATTATGGCTACACCTTC	CASSPRPMGDYGYTF
TRBJ1-1	TRBV29-1	.	.	TGCAGCGGCTCGCCCCCGGGCGCAGAAGCTTTCTTT	CSGSPPGAEAFF
TRBJ1-1	TRBV10-1	.	.	TGCGCCAGCAGTGTTTTGTCGGGCAACCACACTGAAGCTTTCTTT	CASSVLSGNHTEAFF
TRBJ1-1	TRBV6-5	.	.	TGTGCCAGCAGTTACCCAACAGGGTTCACTGAAGCTTTCTTT	CASSYPTGFTEAFF
TRBJ2-3	TRBV20-1	few	.	TGCAGTGCTGGGGACTGGCGGTCTAGCACAGATACGCAGTATTTT	CSAGDWRSSTDTQYF
TRBJ2-7	TRBV6-1	once	TRBD1	TGTGCCAGCAGGGGGGTCCCGGGACAGCCCTCCTACGAGCAGTACTTC	CASRGVPGQPSYEQYF
TRBJ2-6	TRBV7-7	few	.	TGTGCTAGCACCCCGTCGGCTGGGGCCAACGTCCTGACTTTC	CASTPSAGANVLTF
TRBJ1-5	TRBV2	.	TRBD1	TGTGCCAGCAGTGAGACAGGGGTTATTACTCAGCCCCAGCATTTT	CASSETGVITQPQHF
TRBJ1-2	TRBV28	.	.	TGTGCCAGCAGTCTCGGACGGACCTATGGCTACACCTTC	CASSLGRTYGYTF
TRBJ2-3	TRBV7-9	few	TRBD1	TGTGCCAGCAGCTCCCTTTGGACAGGGGGGTTGGATACGCAGTATTTT	CASSSLWTGGLDTQYF
TRBJ2-2	TRBV6-5	.	.	TGTGCCAGCAGTTACTCTGGGGTCACCGGGGAGCTGTTTTTT	CASSYSGVTGELFF
TRBJ2-7	TRBV19	.	.	TGTGCCAGTAGTATAGGTGGGGACGAGCAGTACTTC	CASSIGGDEQYF
TRBJ1-1	TRBV5-1	once	.	TGCGCCAGCAGCTTGACACAATTCGAAGCTTTCTTT	CASSLTQFEAFF
TRBJ2-5	TRBV6-2/TRBV6-3	few	.	TGTGCCAGCATCCAAATGCAGGGGTACCAAGAGACCCAGTACTTC	CASIQMQGYQETQYF
TRBJ2-3	TRBV28	.	.	TGTGCCAGCCTCCAGGTCCTCGGGCCGAGGGATACGCAGTATTTT	CASLQVLGPRDTQYF
TRBJ2-7	TRBV7-2	.	TRBD1	TGTGCCAGCAGCTTGGGAATACGGACAGGGAACTACGAGCAGTACTTC	CASSLGIRTGNYEQYF
TRBJ2-5	TRBV5-8	.	.	TGTGCCAGCAGCTACGGCTACCAAGAGACCCAGTACTTC	CASSYGYQETQYF
TRBJ2-3	TRBV20-1	.	.	TGCAGTGCTAGAATCACAGATACGCAGTATTTT	CSARITDTQYF
TRBJ2-3	TRBV27	few	.	TGTGCCAGCAGTCCTGGGGGACTCCGCACAGATACGCAGTATTTT	CASSPGGLRTDTQYF